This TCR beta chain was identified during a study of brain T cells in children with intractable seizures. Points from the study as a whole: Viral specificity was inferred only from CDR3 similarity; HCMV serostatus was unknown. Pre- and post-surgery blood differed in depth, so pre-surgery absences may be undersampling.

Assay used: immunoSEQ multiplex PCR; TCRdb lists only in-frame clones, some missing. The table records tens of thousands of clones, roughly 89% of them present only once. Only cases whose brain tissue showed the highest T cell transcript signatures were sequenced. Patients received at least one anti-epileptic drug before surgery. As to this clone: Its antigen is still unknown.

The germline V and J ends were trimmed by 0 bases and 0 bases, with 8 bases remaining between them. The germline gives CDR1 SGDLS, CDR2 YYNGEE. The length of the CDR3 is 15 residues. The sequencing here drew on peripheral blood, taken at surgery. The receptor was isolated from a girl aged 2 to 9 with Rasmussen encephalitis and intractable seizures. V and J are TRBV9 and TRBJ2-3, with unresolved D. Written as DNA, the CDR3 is TGTGCCAGCAGCGTAGGAACGGCCAGCACAGATACGCAGTATTTT. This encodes CASSVGTASTDTQYF.